What follows are 14 T cell receptor beta chains derived from one specimen sequenced in a study of HIV-infected patients and healthy controls. About 540 ng RNA was reverse transcribed with alpha and beta constant-region primers. Each of the alpha and beta chains got its own library through chain-specific third strand synthesis with indices. One entry per CDR3 protein, called by TCRdb with MiXCR from the 5' RACE reads. The repertoire consists of about 15,000 distinct CDR3 sequences, with 9.4% occurring once and the leading ten covering approximately 5%. Whole blood was used without fractionation, so all unsorted peripheral T cells were included. The sequenced material came from blood. These receptors came from an adult in good health.

At least ten counts were recorded for this clonotype. The genes are TRBV4-1 and TRBJ1-5; 7 bases map to TRBD1. Germline values: CDR1 MGHRA, CDR2 YSYEKL. V lost 4 bases and J lost 3; bases outside the gene matches: 9. This CDR3 comprises 16 residues. The CDR3 spells CASSRWGQPLNQPQHF. CDR3 DNA: TGCGCCAGCAGCCGATGGGGACAGCCCCTCAATCAGCCCCAGCATTTT.

This clonotype came up many times. The chain joins TRBV12-3 or TRBV12-4 to TRBJ1-5, with 8 nucleotides matching TRBD1. With V trimmed by 6 bases and J by 7 bases, 11 bases remained unmatched. The CDR3 covers 15 residues. Written as DNA, the CDR3 is TGTGCCAGCAGCCCCGGGACAGGAAAACTCCAGCCCCAGCATTTT. Residues: CASSPGTGKLQPQHF.

This clonotype was counted between two and nine times. This rearrangement joins TRBV7-9 to TRBJ2-3, with D perhaps TRBD1 (5 bases). Trimming stripped 5 bases from V and 6 bases from J, with 24 bases between. CDR3 size: 17 residues. Germline CDR1 is SEHNR and CDR2 is FQNEAQ (reference sequence). The CDR3 protein is CASSPPDSNSVLDTQYF. CDR3 DNA: TGTGCCAGCAGCCCGCCCGACAGCAACTCCGTCTTGGATACGCAGTATTTT.

The chain joins TRBV5-4 to TRBJ2-5; tentative D call: TRBD1 (6 bases). Germline CDR1 SGHNT, CDR2 YYREEE (reference sequence). The CDR3 has 13 residues. Between the trimmed V and J ends, which lost 4 bases and 5 bases, there was a span of 12 bases. CDR3 nucleotides: TGTGCCAGCAGCCTACCCAGGGGTGAGACCCAGTACTTC. It codes for CASSLPRGETQYF.

The table lists this clonotype with many counts. This chain joins TRBV10-2 and TRBJ2-3, with 7 bases identical to TRBD2. The length of the CDR3 is 15 residues. With 5 bases clipped from V and 0 bases from J, the junction kept 5 bases outside the gene matches. Germline CDR1 reads WSHSY; CDR2 reads SAAADI. CDR3 amino acids: CASSRLAVSTDTQYF. The CDR3 nucleotides read TGCGCCAGCAGTAGACTAGCCGTTAGCACAGATACGCAGTATTTT.

The table lists this clonotype with a few counts. The V gene is TRBV5-6, the J gene TRBJ1-2; maybe TRBD1 (6 bases). V lost 2 bases, J lost 1 base, and 9 bases lay in between. Germline V gene lookup returns CDR1 SGHDT and CDR2 YYEEEE. The CDR3 extends over 14 amino acids. The CDR3 loop reads CASSLWGLNYGYTF. The CDR3 DNA reads TGTGCCAGCAGCTTATGGGGGCTTAACTATGGCTACACCTTC.

The chain is built from TRBV6-2 or TRBV6-3 and TRBJ1-5; 8 bases are shared with TRBD1. Germline values: CDR1 MNHEY, CDR2 SVGEGT. CDR3 length: 12 amino acids. V shed 10 bases and J 6 bases; nucleotides not matched to a gene: 5. CDR3 loop: CATRTGPQPQHF. As DNA, the CDR3 is TGTGCCACTAGGACAGGGCCTCAGCCCCAGCATTTT.

This clonotype was picked up many times. This chain connects TRBV28 to TRBJ2-5, with a tentative D call TRBD1 (6 bases). The V gene lost 10 bases and the J gene lost 0 bases, with 12 bases spanning the gap. Germline lookup yields CDR1 MDHEN and CDR2 SYDVKM. This CDR3 is 13 amino acids long. The CDR3 is CATGQNYQETQYF. The CDR3 DNA is TGTGCCACTGGACAGAACTACCAAGAGACCCAGTACTTC.

This clonotype was seen ten or more times. This chain connects TRBV29-1 to TRBJ2-7; D possibly corresponds to TRBD2 (6 bases). V dropped 8 bases and J dropped 5 bases, with 19 bases sitting between them. This CDR3 is 13 amino acids long. CDR1 SQVTM and CDR2 ANQGSEA come from the germline V gene. CDR3 amino acids: CSYSSPGGNEQYF. The CDR3, as DNA: TGCAGCTATAGTTCGCCCGGGGGTAACGAGCAGTACTTC.

This clonotype was recorded at least ten times. The CDR3 nucleotides read TGTGCCAGCAGTGACGGACTAGCGGGAGATGCCAAAAACATTCAGTACTTC. Translated: CASSDGLAGDAKNIQYF. V usage is TRBV6-2 or TRBV6-3 and J usage is TRBJ2-4, with TRBD2 matching 13 bases. Trimming took 5 bases from V and 1 from J; bases not matched to a gene: 5. The germline gives CDR1 MNHEY, CDR2 SVGEGT. The CDR3 has 17 amino acids.

This chain joins TRBV28 and TRBJ1-1; D may be TRBD1 (6 bases). CDR1 is MDHEN, CDR2 SYDVKM, per germline. The CDR3 runs to 16 residues. V was clipped by 5 bases and J by 8 bases, with 24 bases between them. The CDR3 spells CASSPPVGVGGSEAFF. As DNA, the CDR3 is TGTGCCAGCAGTCCCCCCGTCGGCGTGGGGGGCTCAGAAGCTTTCTTT.

This clonotype has at least ten counts. The V gene is TRBV28, the J gene TRBJ2-5; TRBD2 agrees at 16 bases. The junction had 10 bases not matched to a gene; V was cut back by 2 bases and J by 4 bases. The CDR3 has 19 residues. Germline CDR1 reads MDHEN; CDR2 reads SYDVKM. This CDR3 is CASSLKFGTSGRALETQYF. The CDR3 nucleotides read TGTGCCAGCAGTTTAAAGTTCGGGACTAGCGGGAGGGCCTTAGAGACCCAGTACTTC.

The chain joins TRBV12-3 or TRBV12-4 to TRBJ2-1; D unresolved. This CDR3 is built from 14 residues. Trimming removed 1 base from V and 6 bases from J, with 10 bases in between. The DNA for the CDR3 is TGTGCCAGCAGTTTAGGGGCCCTCGGCAATGAGCAGTTCTTC. Translation gives CASSLGALGNEQFF.

This clonotype occurred many times. V gene TRBV7-2 combines with J gene TRBJ2-2, with a weak D call TRBD1 (6 bases). This CDR3 is 17 amino acids long. CDR1 is SGHTA and CDR2 is FQGNSA in the germline V gene. The germline V and J ends were trimmed by 1 base and 7 bases, with 19 bases remaining between them. DNA for the CDR3: TGTGCCAGCAGCTTAGATTCGTATCAGGGGATCGACGGGGAGCTGTTTTTT. This gives the protein CASSLDSYQGIDGELFF.